Presented here are 21 T cell receptor beta chains from one specimen sequenced in a study of beta chain features in type 1 diabetes. Expressed TCRB transcripts were sequenced because the isolated RNA had all been reverse transcribed beforehand. TCRdb's copy holds only in-frame clones and misses some; the assay was immunoSEQ multiplex PCR. This sample carries hundreds of thousands of clones, over 10% of them seen once, and the ten largest clones take about 0.02%. Whole-study results and caveats: Moderate but significant shortening of TCRB CDR3s was recorded in all four CD4+ subsets from Type 1 diabetes patients.

These receptors lack a known antigen. The sequenced sample was naive CD4+ T cells from blood. These receptors came from a man aged 18-30 years with type 1 diabetes.

The rearrangement joins TRBV6-1 to TRBJ2-7; 12 bases fit TRBD2. CDR1 and CDR2 from the germline V gene are MNHNS and SASEGT. Losses at the gene ends were 3 bases for V and 0 bases for J; bases not matched to a gene: 9. The CDR3 length is 18 residues. The CDR3 coding sequence is TGTGCCAGCAGTGACCAATTCCCTAGCGGGGGGGACTCCTACGAGCAGTACTTC. Its protein product is CASSDQFPSGGDSYEQYF.

This clone has just a few counts. This chain uses TRBV16 with TRBJ1-5; D is unclear. The CDR3 is 13 residues long. CDR1 and CDR2 (germline): KGHSY, FQNENV. Between the trimmed V and J ends, which lost 4 bases and 6 bases, there was a span of 10 bases. The CDR3 sequence: CASSPRGAQPQHF. Written as DNA, the CDR3 is TGTGCCAGCAGCCCCCGGGGAGCTCAGCCCCAGCATTTT.

This chain joins TRBV30 and TRBJ1-6; TRBD1 might be the D (5 bases). The CDR3 loop spans 14 amino acids. In germline, CDR1 is GTSNPN, CDR2 SVGIG (reference sequence). CDR3: CASTAATVNSPLHF. In DNA form, the CDR3 reads TGTGCTTCTACCGCTGCGACAGTTAATTCACCCCTCCACTTT.

The sample holds a few counts of this clone. The rearrangement joins TRBV28 to TRBJ1-2, with D perhaps TRBD1 (5 bases). Trimming took off 2 bases at V and 6 bases at J, with 22 bases between the two ends. Looked up from germline, CDR1 is MDHEN and CDR2 is SYDVKM. The CDR3 has 17 amino acids. The CDR3 DNA sequence: TGTGCCAGCAGTTTACCCCCACACCAGGCTTTGGGGGATGGCTACACCTTC. This encodes CASSLPPHQALGDGYTF.

As concerns this clone: Mismatch with germline at one junction end may stem from a read error. The chain joins TRBV30 to TRBJ2-2; 8 bases are shared with TRBD1. Germline V gene lookup returns CDR1 GTSNPN and CDR2 SVGIG (reference sequence). The CDR3 covers 13 residues. The CDR3 loop reads CAYQGANTGELFF. The CDR3 DNA follows: TGTGCCTATCAGGGGGCGAATACCGGGGAGCTGTTTTTT.

In this sample, this clone turned up a few times. Additional DNA sequences in this sample encode the identical CDR3. J is TRBJ2-5 and V is TRBV18; no reliable D call. Trimming cost V 3 bases and J 2 bases, with 4 bases left between them. Germline V lookup: CDR1 KGHSH, CDR2 LQKENI. The CDR3 spans 12 residues. CDR3 in DNA: TGTGCCAGCTCACCTCCTCAAGAGACCCAGTACTTC. Its translation: CASSPPQETQYF.

In this sample, this clone turned up a few times. This chain joins TRBV19 and TRBJ2-3; 11 nucleotides agree with TRBD2. The CDR3 totals 12 residues. Per germline, CDR1 LNHDA and CDR2 SQIVND (reference sequence). With 10 bases clipped from V and 7 bases from J, the junction kept 4 bases outside the gene matches. CDR3: CATGTSGYTQYF. DNA for the CDR3: TGTGCCACTGGGACTAGCGGCTATACGCAGTATTTT.

The chain recombines TRBV13 with TRBJ2-7, with D maybe TRBD2 (6 bases). Germline V gene lookup returns CDR1 PRHDT and CDR2 FYEKMQ (reference sequence). V lost 5 bases to trimming and J lost 2 bases, with 16 bases between them. The CDR3 spans 15 residues. Here the CDR3 reads CASSPLGTWTYEQYF. CDR3 coding DNA: TGTGCCAGCAGCCCGCTAGGGACTTGGACCTACGAGCAGTACTTC.

This chain uses TRBV6-1 with TRBJ2-2; D not resolved. CDR3 length: 12 amino acids. The germline CDR1 and CDR2 sequences are MNHNS and SASEGT. Trimming took off 6 bases at V and 6 bases at J, with 8 bases between the two ends. Written as DNA, the CDR3 is TGTGCCAGCAGGAATTTCCCCGGGGAGCTGTTTTTT. It encodes CASRNFPGELFF.

The table lists this clone with a few counts. Within the sample, other DNA sequences also encode this same CDR3. The gene calls are TRBV5-1 and TRBJ2-5; possible D gene TRBD2, 6 bases. This CDR3 has 13 amino acids. Trimming cost V 4 bases and J 1 base, with 8 bases left between them. Germline CDR1 SGHRS, CDR2 YFSETQ. CDR3 in DNA: TGCGCCAGCAGCGGGGGGACCCAAGAGACCCAGTACTTC. Residues: CASSGGTQETQYF.

The V gene is TRBV18, the J gene TRBJ1-5, with unresolved D. The V and J ends lost 3 bases and 15 bases respectively, with 6 bases between them. Germline-derived CDR1 and CDR2 are KGHSH and LQKENI. This CDR3 spans 9 amino acids. This chain's CDR3 is CASSPGGHF. The CDR3 region has the DNA TGTGCCAGCTCACCTGGAGGGCATTTT.

This clone was observed a few times. The chain links TRBV7-2 to TRBJ2-7; tentatively, D is TRBD2 (5 bases). Trimming took 1 base from V and 4 from J, leaving 11 bases between them. The CDR3 length is 14 residues. Germline V gene lookup returns CDR1 SGHTA and CDR2 FQGNSA. The DNA for the CDR3 is TGTGCCAGCAGCTTAGTGAAGGACTTATACGAGCAGTACTTC. It codes for CASSLVKDLYEQYF.

The chain recombines TRBV10-3 with TRBJ2-1; 9 nucleotides align to TRBD1. Germline lookup yields CDR1 ENHRY and CDR2 SYGVKD. V lost 4 bases, J lost 2 bases, and 3 bases stayed unmatched. The CDR3 has 15 amino acids. CDR3 sequence reads: CAISGRDRAYNEQFF. For the CDR3, the DNA is TGTGCCATCAGTGGACGGGACAGGGCCTACAATGAGCAGTTCTTC.

This clone was seen a handful of times. This rearrangement joins TRBV25-1 to TRBJ2-7, with D tentatively TRBD1 (5 bases). V lost 6 bases, J lost 3 bases, and 9 bases lay in between. Looked up from germline, CDR1 is MGHDK and CDR2 is SYGVNS. The CDR3 runs 12 residues. The CDR3 region is CASSEQVYEQYF. The CDR3, as DNA: TGTGCCAGCAGCGAACAGGTCTACGAGCAGTACTTC.

This clone was found a few times. The rearrangement uses TRBV6-6 and TRBJ2-7; 8 bases agree with TRBD1. The V segment lost 2 bases and the J segment 5 bases; nucleotides outside the gene matches: 11. The CDR3 is 16 residues long. Germline V gene data show CDR1 as MNHNY and CDR2 as SVGAGI (reference sequence). CDR3 DNA: TGTGCCAGCAGTTACCGAGGAGGGTCAGGGGGCGACGAGCAGTACTTC. Translation gives CASSYRGGSGGDEQYF.

For the CDR3, the DNA is TGTGCCAGCAGTTACTCAGGGACAGGGGGCTTCGAGCAGTACTTC. It specifies CASSYSGTGGFEQYF. The chain combines TRBV6-5 with TRBJ2-7, with 12 bases lining up with TRBD1. Germline CDR1 reads MNHEY; CDR2 reads SVGAGI. The V gene end was trimmed by 0 bases and the J gene end by 6 bases; junction bases not matched to a gene: 3. This CDR3 is built from 15 residues.

In this sample, this clone turned up a few times. This chain connects TRBV28 to TRBJ2-1; D gene ambiguous. Germline lookup yields CDR1 MDHEN and CDR2 SYDVKM. Trimming stripped 3 bases from V and 6 bases from J, with 9 bases between. This CDR3 region has 13 residues. CDR3 sequence: CASSFYGSNEQFF. The CDR3 bases are TGTGCCAGCAGTTTTTACGGATCCAATGAGCAGTTCTTC.

This chain connects TRBV27 to TRBJ1-5; no firm D call. The CDR3 consists of 14 residues. From germline, CDR1 is MNHEY and CDR2 SMNVEV (reference sequence). V lost 4 bases and J 3 bases, leaving 10 bases between the germline ends. CDR3 in amino acids: CASSSSQPNQPQHF. DNA of the CDR3: TGTGCCAGCAGTTCATCTCAGCCCAATCAGCCCCAGCATTTT.

The chain links TRBV25-1 to TRBJ1-1, with 7 bases that match TRBD1. Germline CDR1 is MGHDK and CDR2 is SYGVNS. V shed 3 bases and J 4 bases; nucleotides not matched to a gene: 8. The CDR3 contains 15 residues. The CDR3 DNA follows: TGTGCCAGCAGTGATCAGGGGGTGAAGGGCACTGAAGCTTTCTTT. Protein product: CASSDQGVKGTEAFF.

This clone occurred a few times. V and J are TRBV6-6 and TRBJ1-1; 7 positions match TRBD1. This CDR3 is 14 amino acids long. The germline gives CDR1 MNHNY, CDR2 SVGAGI (reference sequence). The V segment lost 2 bases and the J segment 8 bases; nucleotides outside the gene matches: 8. The CDR3 sequence is CASSYGTVDTEAFF. In DNA, the CDR3 is TGTGCCAGCAGTTACGGGACAGTCGATACAGAAGCTTTCTTT.

The chain carries TRBV10-3 and TRBJ2-3, with 12 bases matching TRBD2. Looked up from germline, CDR1 is ENHRY and CDR2 is SYGVKD. The CDR3 is 17 amino acids. J lost 0 bases, V lost 10 bases, and 11 bases had no gene match. The CDR3 here is CATAGLAGGQSTDTQYF. CDR3 bases: TGTGCCACCGCTGGGCTAGCGGGGGGGCAGAGCACAGATACGCAGTATTTT.